This TCR beta chain was found in a study of identical twins. Study conclusions and caveats: The more abundant beta clonotypes in cord blood had fewer insertions, and memory repertoires did not show this.

One entry per CDR3 protein results from TCRdb running MiXCR on the 5' RACE reads. The sample has under 800,000 distinct CDR3 sequences, 21% seen once. With regard to this clonotype: Its antigen is unknown.

This sample also belongs to another study, concerning T cells expressing NK-cell markers.

The receptor's source is a woman aged 18-35 years in good health. What was sequenced was PBMCs.

CDR3 coding DNA: TGTGCCAGCAGCTTCGAGTCGGGGGAGCAGTACTTC. Its translation: CASSFESGEQYF. V gene TRBV7-6 combines with J gene TRBJ2-7; weak D call: TRBD2 (5 bases). Trimming took off 3 bases at V and 7 bases at J, with 10 bases between the two ends. This CDR3 comprises 12 residues. Germline V gene lookup returns CDR1 SGHVS and CDR2 FNYEAQ.